What follows are 8 T cell receptor beta chains derived from one specimen sequenced in a study of blood T cells in healthy people across ages. PCR was performed a second time for roughly 6 to 12 cycles using a sample-barcoded 5' primer and a J-beta primer mix. TCRdb used MiXCR to reprocess the 5' RACE reads, holding one entry per CDR3 protein. In the table there are around 400,000 distinct CDR3 sequences, about 55% of which are singletons. The material sequenced was blood. Every receptor here comes from a man in his 60s in good health.

In its sample, this clonotype was seen a few times. The CDR3 region is CASSVGLPSEQYF. CDR3 nucleotides: TGTGCCAGCAGCGTAGGACTCCCTTCCGAGCAGTACTTC. The chain has TRBV7-2 and TRBJ2-7, with D perhaps TRBD2 (5 bases). The germline CDR1 and CDR2 sequences are SGHTA and FQGNSA. V gave up 5 bases and J gave up 6 bases, with 14 bases separating them. The length of the CDR3 is 13 residues.

This clonotype was counted a few times. This chain links TRBV2 with TRBJ2-5; the D gene could be TRBD1 or TRBD2 (7 bases each). This CDR3 is 16 amino acids long. The germline CDR1 and CDR2 sequences are SNHLY and FYNNEI. V was trimmed by 4 bases and J by 11 bases, leaving 26 bases between them. The CDR3 spells CASSALTGRGGGEQYF. The DNA of the CDR3 is TGTGCCAGCAGTGCCTTGACAGGGAGGGGTGGTGGAGAGCAGTACTTC.

This chain links TRBV21-1 with TRBJ1-4. TRBV21-1 is annotated as a pseudogene. CDR3 length: 13 amino acids. CDR3 DNA: TGTGCCAGCAGCAAAAAGTGCCATGAAAAACTGTTTTTT. The encoded protein is CASSKKCHEKLFF.

V gene TRBV12-3 or TRBV12-4 combines with J gene TRBJ1-5; D unclear. This CDR3 is 13 amino acids long. Deletions cut 5 bases from V and 4 bases from J, with 9 bases between. The CDR3 loop is CASSPRPNQPQHF. The CDR3 DNA sequence: TGTGCCAGCAGTCCCCGGCCGAATCAGCCCCAGCATTTT.

This clonotype has a handful of counts. This chain connects TRBV20-1 to TRBJ2-4, with D possibly matching TRBD1 (5 bases). Germline lookup yields CDR1 DFQATT and CDR2 SNEGSKA (reference sequence). V lost 3 bases, J lost 0 bases, and 9 bases lay in between. The length of the CDR3 is 14 residues. In DNA form, the CDR3 reads TGCAGTGCTAGGGGGCGGCTAGCCAAAAACATTCAGTACTTC. Encoded protein: CSARGRLAKNIQYF.

This clonotype was counted many times. The V and J genes are TRBV6-2 or TRBV6-3 and TRBJ2-6; no reliable D call. V gave up 6 bases and J gave up 2 bases, with 5 bases separating them. From germline, CDR1 is MNHEY and CDR2 SVGEGT. The CDR3 runs to 13 residues. CDR3 amino acids: CASSLAGANVLTF. The CDR3 region has the DNA TGTGCCAGCAGCTTAGCTGGGGCCAACGTCCTGACTTTC.

Turning to this clonotype: With a much larger clone just one base away, this may be a read error. The chain links TRBV2 to TRBJ1-1, with unresolved D. CDR1 and CDR2 (germline): SNHLY, FYNNEI. The CDR3 contains 13 residues. CDR3 in amino acids: CASSKDGNTEVFF. For the CDR3, the DNA is TGTGCCAGCAGTAAGGACGGGAACACTGAAGTTTTCTTT.

The chain combines TRBV3-1 with TRBJ2-1; 7 nucleotides line up with TRBD1. The V segment lost 8 bases and the J segment 0 bases; nucleotides outside the gene matches: 10. Per germline, CDR1 LGHDT and CDR2 YNNKEL (reference sequence). This CDR3 spans 16 amino acids. In DNA form, the CDR3 reads TGTGCCAGCTCACCACCCGGGGACAGCTCCTACAATGAGCAGTTCTTC. It translates to CASSPPGDSSYNEQFF.